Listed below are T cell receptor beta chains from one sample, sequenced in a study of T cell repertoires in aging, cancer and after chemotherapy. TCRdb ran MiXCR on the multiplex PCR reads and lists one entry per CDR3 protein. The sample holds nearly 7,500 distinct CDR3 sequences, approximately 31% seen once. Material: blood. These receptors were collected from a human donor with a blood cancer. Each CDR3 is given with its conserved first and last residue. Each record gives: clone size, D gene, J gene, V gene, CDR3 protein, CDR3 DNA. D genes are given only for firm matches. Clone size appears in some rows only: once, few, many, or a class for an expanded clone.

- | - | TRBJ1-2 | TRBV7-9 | CASSLEVGYTF | TGTGCCAGCAGCTTGGAGGTTGGCTACACCTTC
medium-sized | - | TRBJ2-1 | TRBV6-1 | CASSEVGGGDEQFF | TGTGCCAGCAGTGAAGTTGGGGGAGGTGATGAGCAGTTCTTC
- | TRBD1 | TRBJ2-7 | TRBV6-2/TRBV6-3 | CASRRTGVSYEQYF | TGTGCCAGCCGAAGGACAGGCGTCTCCTACGAGCAGTACTTC
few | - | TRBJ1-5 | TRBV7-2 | CASSLAGSRQPQHF | TGTGCCAGCAGCTTAGCAGGGTCCCGGCAGCCCCAGCATTTT
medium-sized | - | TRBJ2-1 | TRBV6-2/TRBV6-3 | CASSYSPGIYNEQFF | TGTGCCAGCAGTTACTCGCCGGGGATCTACAATGAGCAGTTCTTC
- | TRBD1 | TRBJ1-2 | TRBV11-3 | CASSSQGGSYGYTF | TGTGCCAGCAGCTCACAGGGGGGGTCCTATGGCTACACCTTC
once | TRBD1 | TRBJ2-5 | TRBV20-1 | CSARDLNSGTASQETQYF | TGCAGTGCTAGAGACTTAAATTCCGGGACAGCCAGCCAAGAGACCCAGTACTTC
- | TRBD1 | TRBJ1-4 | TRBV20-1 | CSARDRGNEKLFF | TGCAGTGCCCGGGACAGGGGGAACGAAAAACTGTTTTTT
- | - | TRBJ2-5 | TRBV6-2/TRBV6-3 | CASSKSQRLPGETQYF | TGTGCCAGCAGCAAAAGCCAGCGGCTGCCGGGGGAGACCCAGTACTTC
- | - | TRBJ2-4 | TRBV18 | CASSRGPSENIQYF | TGTGCCAGCTCGCGGGGCCCCTCCGAAAACATTCAGTACTTC
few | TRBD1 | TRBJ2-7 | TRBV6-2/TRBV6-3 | CASSYSALTGGGYEQYF | TGTGCCAGCAGTTACTCGGCTCTGACAGGGGGCGGCTACGAGCAGTACTTC
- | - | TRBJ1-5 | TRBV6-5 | CASSSRGGSSNQPQHF | TGTGCCAGCAGTTCCCGGGGGGGTAGTAGCAATCAGCCCCAGCATTTT
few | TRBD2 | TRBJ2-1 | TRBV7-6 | CASSLSGGGAHNEQFF | TGTGCCAGCAGCTTAAGTGGCGGGGGGGCTCACAATGAGCAGTTCTTC
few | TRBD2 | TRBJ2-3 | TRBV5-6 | CASSLVGGGSTDTQYF | TGTGCCAGCAGCTTGGTTGGGGGGGGGAGCACAGATACGCAGTATTTT
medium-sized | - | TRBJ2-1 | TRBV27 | CASSYSEHEQFF | TGTGCCAGCAGTTACTCCGAGCATGAGCAGTTCTTC
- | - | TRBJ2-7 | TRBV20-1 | CSATSSHEQYF | TGCAGTGCTACCAGCTCCCACGAGCAGTACTTC
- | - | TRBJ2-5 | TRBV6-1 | CASVMRRETQYF | TGTGCCAGCGTTATGAGGAGAGAGACCCAGTACTTC
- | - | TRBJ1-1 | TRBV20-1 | CSARVLGNTEAFF | TGCAGTGCTAGAGTCTTGGGGAACACTGAAGCTTTCTTT
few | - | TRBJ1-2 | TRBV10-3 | CAISESPYGYTF | TGTGCCATCAGTGAATCGCCTTATGGCTACACCTTC
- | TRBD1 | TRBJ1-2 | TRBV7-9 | CASSGGQGSNYGYTF | TGTGCCAGCAGCGGTGGACAGGGATCTAACTATGGCTACACCTTC
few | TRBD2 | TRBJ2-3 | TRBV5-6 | CASSLSGGGLSTDTQYF | TGTGCCAGCAGCTTGAGCGGCGGGGGGCTCTCCACAGATACGCAGTATTTT
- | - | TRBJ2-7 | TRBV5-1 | CASSLAVGPYEQYF | TGCGCCAGCAGCTTGGCCGTCGGCCCCTACGAGCAGTACTTC
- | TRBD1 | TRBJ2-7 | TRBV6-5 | CASSADRAYEQYF | TGTGCCAGCAGCGCGGACAGGGCCTACGAGCAGTACTTC
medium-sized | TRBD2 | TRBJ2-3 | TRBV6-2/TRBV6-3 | CASSYTGTSASTQYF | TGTGCCAGCAGTTACACCGGGACTAGTGCCTCGACGCAGTATTTT
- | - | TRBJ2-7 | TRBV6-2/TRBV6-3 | CASTSPQGPYEQYF | TGTGCCAGCACCTCTCCACAGGGACCCTACGAGCAGTACTTC
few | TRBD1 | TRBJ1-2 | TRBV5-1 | CASSRGQGGYGYTF | TGCGCCAGCAGCAGGGGACAGGGGGGCTATGGCTACACCTTC
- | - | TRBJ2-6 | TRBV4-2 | CASSQQGYGANVLTF | TGTGCCAGCAGTCAACAGGGCTACGGGGCCAACGTCCTGACTTTC
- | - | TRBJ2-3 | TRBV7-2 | CASSLAVLGGARDTQYF | TGTGCCAGCAGCTTAGCCGTATTGGGGGGGGCGAGGGATACGCAGTATTTT
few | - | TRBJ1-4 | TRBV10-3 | CAIRGGDSTNEKLFF | TGTGCCATCAGGGGAGGTGACTCAACTAATGAAAAACTGTTTTTT
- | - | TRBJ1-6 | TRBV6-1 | CASSLAGFGANSPLHF | TGTGCCAGCAGTTTGGCGGGGTTTGGGGCTAATTCACCCCTCCACTTT
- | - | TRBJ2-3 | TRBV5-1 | CASSLDLPPQYF | TGCGCCAGCAGCCTGGACCTACCCCCGCAGTATTTT
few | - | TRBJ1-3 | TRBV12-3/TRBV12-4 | CASSLRGPTSGNTIYF | TGTGCCAGCAGTTTACGGGGCCCCACCTCTGGAAACACCATATATTTT
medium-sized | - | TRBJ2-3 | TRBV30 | CAWSRGTDTQYF | TGTGCCTGGAGTAGGGGCACAGATACGCAGTATTTT
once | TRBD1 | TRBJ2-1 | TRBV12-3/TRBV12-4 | CASSSLGQGPYNEQFF | TGTGCCAGCAGTTCCCTTGGACAGGGTCCCTACAATGAGCAGTTCTTC
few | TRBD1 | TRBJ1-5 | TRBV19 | CASSIWGTGGHQPQHF | TGTGCCAGTAGTATTTGGGGGACAGGGGGCCATCAGCCCCAGCATTTT
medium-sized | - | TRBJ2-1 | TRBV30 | CAWESSSYSQFF | TGTGCCTGGGAGTCTTCTAGCTATTCGCAGTTCTTC
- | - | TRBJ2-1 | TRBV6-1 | CAGSRGYILGEQFF | TGTGCCGGATCTAGGGGGTATATTCTGGGTGAGCAGTTCTTC
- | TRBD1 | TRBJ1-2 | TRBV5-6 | CASSQDREILRYTF | TGTGCCAGCAGCCAGGACAGGGAAATTTTGCGATACACCTTC
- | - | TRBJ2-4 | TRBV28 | CASSSSLNIQYF | TGTGCCAGCAGTTCCTCTCTAAACATTCAGTACTTC
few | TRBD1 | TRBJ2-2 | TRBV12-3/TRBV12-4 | CASGLDRGNTGELFF | TGTGCCAGCGGATTGGACAGGGGAAACACCGGGGAGCTGTTTTTT
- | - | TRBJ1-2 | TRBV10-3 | CAISEGAQPNYGYTF | TGTGCCATCTCGGAGGGCGCTCAACCTAACTATGGCTACACCTTC
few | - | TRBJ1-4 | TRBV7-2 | CASSSGARGEKLFF | TGTGCCAGCAGCTCAGGGGCTCGGGGAGAAAAACTGTTTTTT
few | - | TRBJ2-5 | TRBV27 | CASRAFNQETQYF | TGTGCCAGCAGGGCTTTTAATCAAGAGACCCAGTACTTC
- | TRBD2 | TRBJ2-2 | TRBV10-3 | CAISGLAGGVTGELFF | TGTGCCATCAGTGGACTAGCGGGGGGTGTCACCGGGGAGCTGTTTTTT
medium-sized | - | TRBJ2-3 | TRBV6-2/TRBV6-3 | CASSYSYRTDTQYF | TGTGCCAGCAGTTACTCATACAGAACAGATACGCAGTATTTT
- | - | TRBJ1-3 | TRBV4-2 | CASSQEEGRGNTIYF | TGCGCCAGCAGCCAAGAGGAAGGCCGCGGAAACACCATATATTTT
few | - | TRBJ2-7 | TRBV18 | CASSPTGTYEQYF | TGTGCCAGCTCACCGACTGGGACCTACGAGCAGTACTTC
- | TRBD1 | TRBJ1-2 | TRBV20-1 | CSATGDRGEWGYTF | TGCAGTGCTACTGGGGACAGGGGGGAGTGGGGCTACACCTTC
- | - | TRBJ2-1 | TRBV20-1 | CSAREAGSSYNEQFF | TGCAGTGCTAGAGAGGCGGGCTCAAGCTACAATGAGCAGTTCTTC
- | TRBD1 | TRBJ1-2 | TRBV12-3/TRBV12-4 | CASSLVDREARGYTF | TGTGCCAGCAGTTTAGTGGACAGGGAAGCAAGGGGGTACACCTTC
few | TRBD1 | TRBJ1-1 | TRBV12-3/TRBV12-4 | CASSRQTGEIEAFF | TGTGCCAGCAGTCGACAAACAGGGGAAATTGAAGCTTTCTTT
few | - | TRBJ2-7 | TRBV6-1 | CASSTPGSNEQYF | TGTGCCAGCAGTACCCCTGGGTCCAACGAGCAGTACTTC